Listed below are T cell receptor beta chains from one sample, sequenced in a study of early T cells in non-severe SARS-CoV-2 infection. TCRdb called the 5' RACE reads again in MiXCR, with one record for every CDR3 protein. The table lists fewer than 80,000 distinct CDR3 sequences, about 11% of them singletons. Sequencing used whole blood, obtained at baseline. These receptors all come from an adult who was a healthcare worker with PCR-confirmed SARS-CoV-2 infection or an uninfected control (not recorded which). The donor label of this sample is uncertain. Each CDR3 is given with its conserved first and last residue. The D gene is left open where the match is weak. Expanded clones are given a class, and other clones once, few, many or no size at all.

>.|TRBV6-6|.|TRBJ1-1
TGTGCCAGCAGTGCACTCCGGGATGCTTTCTTT
CASSALRDAFF
>many|TRBV2|.|TRBJ1-4
TGTGCCAGCAATAGGGTTCCTAATGAAAAACTGTTTTTT
CASNRVPNEKLFF
>.|TRBV18|.|TRBJ1-1
TGTGCCAGCTCACCAAGGACAAAGAACACTGAAGCTTTCTTT
CASSPRTKNTEAFF
>.|TRBV2|TRBD1|TRBJ2-1
TGTGCCAGCGGTGGCAGGGGGTCCGGTGAGCAGTTCTTC
CASGGRGSGEQFF
>.|TRBV20-1|TRBD2|TRBJ2-3
TGCAGTGTCAACCCCCCCAGGCTAGCGGGAGTAGATACGCAGTATTTT
CSVNPPRLAGVDTQYF
>few|TRBV12-5|.|TRBJ2-2
TGTGCTAGTGGTCCCCGCTTGTGGGAGATCACCGGGGAGCTGTTTTTT
CASGPRLWEITGELFF
>few|TRBV14|.|TRBJ2-1
TGTGCCAGCAGCCAACGGGGACGGTCGTTGGATGAGCAGTTCTTC
CASSQRGRSLDEQFF
>many|TRBV11-2|.|TRBJ2-1
TGTGCCAGCAGCTTAGCGGGGAGGCTCGTCTCCTACAATGAGCAGTTCTTC
CASSLAGRLVSYNEQFF
>.|TRBV2|.|TRBJ1-6
TGTGCCAGCAGCGCTACAGGGACCTATAATTCACCCCTCCACTTT
CASSATGTYNSPLHF
>few|TRBV5-6|.|TRBJ2-2
TGTGCCAACTCTCGCCTGGGGGAGGATCGGGAGCTGTTTTTT
CANSRLGEDRELFF
>.|TRBV7-8|TRBD1|TRBJ1-2
TGTGCCAGCAGCAAGGACAGGGGGAGTTATGGCTACACCTTC
CASSKDRGSYGYTF
>.|TRBV5-1|TRBD1|TRBJ2-5
TGCGCCAGCAGCGGGACAGTGAGCCAAGAGACCCAGTACTTC
CASSGTVSQETQYF
>.|TRBV14|.|TRBJ1-2
TGTGCCAGCAGCCAAGAAATGAACTATGGCTACACCTTC
CASSQEMNYGYTF
>few|TRBV27|.|TRBJ1-1
TGTGCCAGCAGTTTCTTTGGGCGTACTGAAGCTTTCTTT
CASSFFGRTEAFF
>few|TRBV27|.|TRBJ1-4
TGTGCCAGCAGTTCCCTACAGAGGGCAAATGAAAAACTGTTTTTT
CASSSLQRANEKLFF
>.|TRBV11-2|.|TRBJ1-5
TGTGCCAGCAGCTTATTCCCCCATCAGCCCCAGCATTTT
CASSLFPHQPQHF
>few|TRBV7-9|.|TRBJ2-5
TGTGCCAGCAGCTCCCCCGGCAAAGAGACCCAGTACTTC
CASSSPGKETQYF
>.|TRBV10-3|.|TRBJ1-3
TGTGCCATCAGTGAGTCATCACCGGGGATGGGAAACACCATATATTTT
CAISESSPGMGNTIYF
>many|TRBV5-1|.|TRBJ1-1
TGCGCCAGCAGCCCGTGGGGTGGCACTGAAGCTTTCTTT
CASSPWGGTEAFF
>few|TRBV6-6|.|TRBJ2-2
TGTGCCAGCTTGGGGGATGGCGGGGAGCTGTTTTTT
CASLGDGGELFF